This record looks at one T cell receptor beta chain sequence and its context. The antigen is unknown. This sample is part of a study of cytomegalovirus exposure and HLA in healthy donors. The overall study: A data release that came early held some 84 million unique TCRs from HLA-typed donors.

Both 60 Vbeta primers and 13 Jbeta primers went into the PCR. Assay used: immunoSEQ multiplex PCR; TCRdb lists only in-frame clones, some missing. The sample contains around 180,000 clones, roughly 80% of which appear only once. Germline V gene data show CDR1 as KGHSH and CDR2 as LQKENI. The junction had 5 bases not matched to a gene; V was cut back by 3 bases and J by 3 bases. The CDR3 totals 15 residues. General study findings and limits: Reported findings show TCR beta sequences accurately forecast HLA-A and HLA-B alleles in most subjects. For most TCR beta V segments, an earlier analysis put the productive rate at about 87% or about 30% of the time. In a later analysis, 15,000 to 20,000 TCR beta sequences were associated with HLA alleles at 0.05 false discovery rate.

The chain is built from TRBV18 and TRBJ2-1, with 7 bases fitting TRBD1. Sample: PBMCs. The sequence was collected from a woman aged 45-60 years in good health and CMV-seronegative. CDR3 protein: CASSPQRTGYNEQFF. CDR3 DNA sequence: TGTGCCAGCTCACCGCAGCGGACAGGCTACAATGAGCAGTTCTTC.